Listed below are T cell receptor beta chains from one sample, sequenced in a study of cytomegalovirus exposure and HLA in healthy donors. Sequenced by immunoSEQ multiplex PCR; TCRdb stores in-frame clones only, minus some. The table records around 140,000 clones, approximately 82% of them present only once. The sequenced material came from PBMCs. Receptor source: a woman aged 40 to 55 in good health and CMV-seronegative. The CDR3 runs from the conserved cysteine through the conserved F or W. A D gene is named only where the DNA matches it firmly. Clone size is stated in some rows and not others, as once, few, many or a class when expanded.

d_gene	j_gene	len	v_gene	abundance	CDR3nt	CDR3aa
TRBD1	TRBJ1-5	13	TRBV27	NA	TGTGCCAGCAGTTTAGGGGACAGACAGCCCCAGCATTTT	CASSLGDRQPQHF
NA	TRBJ2-7	12	TRBV2	few	TGTGCCAGCAGAGAACGGGGCTACGAGCAGTACTTC	CASRERGYEQYF
NA	TRBJ2-1	15	TRBV15	NA	TGTGCCACCAGCAGAGATCAGCAAAAGCGGGTGGAGCAGTTCTTC	CATSRDQQKRVEQFF
TRBD2	TRBJ2-7	17	TRBV10-3	once	TGTGCCATCAGTGGCGTAGGACCCCCGGGGGGTCCCTACGAGCAGTACTTC	CAISGVGPPGGPYEQYF
TRBD1	TRBJ1-1	16	TRBV5-1	NA	TGCGCCAGCAGCTTGGCCGAAGGACAGGGTTACACTGAAGCTTTCTTT	CASSLAEGQGYTEAFF
NA	TRBJ2-7	15	TRBV5-5	NA	TGTGCCAGCAGCTTGGTGGGGGCTAACGTGTACGAGCAGTACTTC	CASSLVGANVYEQYF
NA	TRBJ2-2	15	TRBV7-8	NA	TGTGCCAGCAGCTACCACGACAGGAACACCGGGGAGCTGTTTTTT	CASSYHDRNTGELFF
NA	TRBJ2-2	12	TRBV28	NA	TGTGCCAGCGGGCCCCGATATGGGGAGCTGTTTTTT	CASGPRYGELFF
TRBD1	TRBJ1-5	19	TRBV27	NA	TGTGCCAGCAGTTTTTTCCCTTGGACAGGGACGAATAGCAATCAGCCCCAGCATTTT	CASSFFPWTGTNSNQPQHF
NA	TRBJ1-2	15	TRBV6-5	NA	TGTGCCAGCACTATCGGCGGAGGAGCTAACTATGGCTACACCTTC	CASTIGGGANYGYTF
NA	TRBJ1-4	16	TRBV18	NA	TGTGCCAGCTCACGCGGACAGACCGGAACTAATGAAAAACTGTTTTTT	CASSRGQTGTNEKLFF
TRBD1	TRBJ1-2	16	TRBV28	NA	TGTGCCAGCAGTTTAACGGACAGGCACAGCAGCTATGGCTACACCTTC	CASSLTDRHSSYGYTF
NA	TRBJ2-1	15	TRBV6-1	NA	TGTGCCAGCAGTAAAGAGAGGAACTCCTACAATGAGCAGTTCTTC	CASSKERNSYNEQFF
NA	TRBJ1-5	14	TRBV28	NA	TGTGCCAGCAGTTTATGGGGCAGGGATCAGCCCCAGCATTTT	CASSLWGRDQPQHF
NA	TRBJ2-7	14	TRBV30	NA	TGTGCCTGGAGTGTTCGGTGGAGCTCCTACGAGCAGTACTTC	CAWSVRWSSYEQYF
TRBD1	TRBJ2-7	14	TRBV19	NA	TGTGCCAGTACCGCCGGGACAGGTACCGACGAGCAGTACTTC	CASTAGTGTDEQYF
TRBD1	TRBJ1-5	16	TRBV27	NA	TGTGCCAGCAGTTTAGGGACAGGGGGTAGCAATCAGCCCCAGCATTTT	CASSLGTGGSNQPQHF
NA	TRBJ1-2	15	TRBV5-6	few	TGTGCCAGCAGCTTGGGAGGGGCCAGGGGACGGGGCTACACCTTC	CASSLGGARGRGYTF
TRBD1	TRBJ1-2	13	TRBV4-1	NA	TGCGCCAGCAGTCACAGGGGGGACTATGGCTACACCTTC	CASSHRGDYGYTF
TRBD1	TRBJ1-5	15	TRBV28	few	TGTGCCAGCAGTGCCATTTCAGGGGGTGTCCAGCCCCAGCATTTT	CASSAISGGVQPQHF
TRBD2	TRBJ2-1	19	TRBV9	NA	TGTGCCAGCAGCCTTGGACTAGCGGGAGGGTCGAGCTCCTACAATGAGCAGTTCTTC	CASSLGLAGGSSSYNEQFF
NA	TRBJ2-1	14	TRBV28	few	TGTGCCAGCAGTTCAGCGGAATACTACAATGAGCAGTTCTTC	CASSSAEYYNEQFF
TRBD1	TRBJ1-2	20	TRBV27	NA	TGTGCCAGCAGTTTATCGGGGACAGGGCGAGTTACGGACCGTTACTATGGCTACACCTTC	CASSLSGTGRVTDRYYGYTF
NA	TRBJ2-6	17	TRBV10-2	NA	TGCGCCAGCAGTCGGGACACCTCGTTTGGAGGGGCCAACGTCCTGACTTTC	CASSRDTSFGGANVLTF
NA	TRBJ1-5	17	TRBV2	NA	TGTGCCAGCAGTGAAGCCAGCGGGGGTCCCTGGAATAAGCCCCAGCATTTT	CASSEASGGPWNKPQHF
NA	TRBJ1-2	11	TRBV20-1	NA	TGCAGGGCTACAAAAAACTATGGCTACACCTTC	CRATKNYGYTF
TRBD1	TRBJ2-5	14	TRBV5-4	NA	TGTGCCAGCAGCCCTCGACAGGGTTCGGAGACCCAGTACTTC	CASSPRQGSETQYF
TRBD1	TRBJ2-7	14	TRBV13	NA	TGTGCCAGCAGCCCCCCGGGACAGGGCTACGAGCAGTACTTC	CASSPPGQGYEQYF
TRBD2	TRBJ2-3	15	TRBV28	NA	TGTGCCAGCAGTGCCGGGGGGGCGGGAGTGTATACGCAGTATTTT	CASSAGGAGVYTQYF
TRBD2	TRBJ2-7	14	TRBV5-4	NA	TGTGCCAGCACTAGCGGTCTAAGCTCCTACGAGCAGTACTTC	CASTSGLSSYEQYF
NA	TRBJ1-2	15	TRBV5-8	NA	TGTGCCAGCAGCTTGGCGAGGGATGAACGGTATGGCTACACCTTC	CASSLARDERYGYTF
TRBD1	TRBJ2-7	15	TRBV27	NA	TGTGCCAGCAGTTTAATCGGGACAGGGCTTAGAGAGCAGTACTTC	CASSLIGTGLREQYF
TRBD2	TRBJ2-1	19	TRBV28	NA	TGTGCCAGCAGTTTTACCGACTTCCGAGGGACTAGCCCCTACAATGAGCAGTTCTTC	CASSFTDFRGTSPYNEQFF
NA	TRBJ1-5	15	TRBV5-1	NA	TGCGCCAGCAGCTTGCCTCAGGGGCCGGAGCAGCCCCAGCATTTT	CASSLPQGPEQPQHF
TRBD2	TRBJ2-5	15	TRBV2	NA	TGTGCCAGCAGCAGGGAAGGGACTAGGATGGAGACCCAGTACTTC	CASSREGTRMETQYF
TRBD1	TRBJ2-7	13	TRBV7-2	few	TGTGCCAGCAGCAAAAGACAGGGGGGCGAGCAGTACTTT	CASSKRQGGEQYF
NA	TRBJ2-7	15	TRBV28	NA	TGTGCCAGCAGTTGGGATCTTGCGGAGGGCTACGAGCAGTACTTC	CASSWDLAEGYEQYF
NA	TRBJ2-3	14	TRBV7-8	NA	TGTGCCAGCACTCCGGGACTCGTCACAGATACGCAGTATTTT	CASTPGLVTDTQYF
TRBD2	TRBJ2-7	15	TRBV7-2	NA	TGTGCCAGCAGCTACATAGCGGGGTTCCCAGGGGAGCAGTACTTC	CASSYIAGFPGEQYF
NA	TRBJ1-1	14	TRBV29-1	NA	TGCAGCGTTGAAGTTTGGGGAGGAAACACTGAAGCTTTCTTT	CSVEVWGGNTEAFF
NA	TRBJ2-7	15	TRBV4-3	NA	TGCGCCAGCAGCGGACAGCGGTGGAGTGGCTACGAGCAGTACTTC	CASSGQRWSGYEQYF
TRBD1	TRBJ1-2	16	TRBV5-8	NA	TGTGCCAGCAGTTTGAAATCCGGGACAGCGACCTATGGCTACACCTTC	CASSLKSGTATYGYTF
TRBD1	TRBJ2-6	16	TRBV19	NA	TGTGCCAGTAGTGATACAGGGGTGGCTGGGGCCAACGTCCTGACTTTC	CASSDTGVAGANVLTF
NA	TRBJ2-1	11	TRBV27	NA	TGTGCCAGCAGTTTAGGACAGGAGCAGTTCTTC	CASSLGQEQFF
NA	TRBJ2-7	12	TRBV11-2	NA	TGTGCCAGCCGGTTACAGTACCACGAGCAGTACTTC	CASRLQYHEQYF
NA	TRBJ2-1	16	TRBV21-1	NA	TGTGCCACCCAAAGGAATGGGACTACTACTTACAATGAGCAGTTCTTC	CATQRNGTTTYNEQFF
NA	TRBJ2-1	13	TRBV18	few	TGTGCCAGCTCACCTTTCGAAGCGTATGAGCAGTTCTTC	CASSPFEAYEQFF
TRBD2	TRBJ2-6	19	TRBV5-4	NA	TGTGCCAGCAGCTTGAAAAGAGGCGGGAGGCTCTCTGGGGCCAACGTCCTGACTTTC	CASSLKRGGRLSGANVLTF
NA	TRBJ1-3	19	TRBV21-1	NA	TGTGCCAGCAGCAAACGACAAATAAGGCAGGCCCACCAGGGGAACACCATATATTTT	CASSKRQIRQAHQGNTIYF
NA	TRBJ1-5	13	TRBV7-9	NA	TGTTCCAGCAGCTTAGCAGAGAATCAGCCCCAGCATTTT	CSSSLAENQPQHF
NA	TRBJ2-7	15	TRBV6-1	few	TGTGCCAGCAGTGAAGAACAGGATTCCCCCTACGAGCAGTACTTC	CASSEEQDSPYEQYF